Below, 32 T cell receptor beta chains from the same sample are listed, as sequenced in a study of shared clonotypes between healthy human individuals. Clones were sequenced by immunoSEQ multiplex PCR, and TCRdb holds only the in-frame ones, with some missing. This table has millions of clones, about 95% appearing once. Sequenced input: naive CD4+ T cells sorted from blood. The sample's subset: CD45RA+ positively selected. Receptor source: a man aged 18 to 29 in good health.

V is TRBV5-4 and J is TRBJ1-4; 8 nucleotides match TRBD1. This CDR3 is 15 amino acids long. The V segment lost 4 bases and the J segment 4 bases; nucleotides outside the gene matches: 6. CDR1 is SGHNT and CDR2 is YYREEE in the germline V gene (reference sequence). CDR3 bases: TGTGCCAGCAGCCCGCAGGGGGCAGTTAATGAAAAACTGTTTTTT. It yields the protein CASSPQGAVNEKLFF.

For this clone: Other nucleotide sequences in the sample specify the same CDR3. This chain links TRBV5-1 with TRBJ1-5, with TRBD1 identical over 7 bases. The CDR3 is 14 residues long. J gave up 4 bases and V 1 base, and 2 bases lay outside the gene matches. The germline V gene has CDR1 SGHRS and CDR2 YFSETQ. CDR3 region: CASSLTGDNQPQHF. The CDR3 DNA reads TGCGCCAGCAGCTTGACAGGGGATAATCAGCCCCAGCATTTT. The whole variable domain, filled in from reference TRBV5-1 and TRBJ1-5, reads KAGVTQTPRYLIKTRGQQVTLSCSPISGHRSVSWYQQTPGQGLQFLFEYFSETQRNKGNFPGRFSGRQFSNSRSEMNVSTLELGDSALYLCASSLTGDNQPQHFGDGTRLSIL.

V and J are TRBV5-1 and TRBJ2-3; D uncertain. V lost 7 bases to trimming and J lost 1 base, with 10 bases between them. CDR3 length: 13 residues. Germline V CDR1 and CDR2: SGHRS, YFSETQ. CDR3 amino acids: CASLSPRTDTQYF. Here the CDR3 DNA reads TGCGCCAGCCTCTCCCCCCGCACAGATACGCAGTATTTT.

The rearrangement joins TRBV5-6 to TRBJ1-3; D call uncertain. The CDR3 spans 12 residues. CDR1 and CDR2 from the germline V gene are SGHDT and YYEEEE. Trimming took 4 bases from V and 2 from J, leaving 4 bases between them. The CDR3 sequence: CASSVTGNTIYF. The CDR3 DNA follows: TGTGCCAGCAGCGTAACTGGAAACACCATATATTTT.

This chain joins TRBV19 and TRBJ1-3, with D uncertain. The CDR3 has 17 residues. V was shortened by 0 bases and J by 0 bases, with 12 bases between the two germline ends. Germline V lookup: CDR1 LNHDA, CDR2 SQIVND (reference sequence). The CDR3 is CASSIDPGRSSGNTIYF. The DNA for the CDR3 is TGTGCCAGTAGTATAGACCCCGGACGGAGCTCTGGAAACACCATATATTTT.

Comment on this clone: Other nucleotide sequences from this sample produce the same CDR3. V and J are TRBV28 and TRBJ1-2; D remains ambiguous. Trimming pared 3 bases from V and 1 base from J, leaving 6 bases between. The CDR3 length is 13 residues. CDR1 is MDHEN, CDR2 SYDVKM, per germline. As DNA, the CDR3 is TGTGCCAGCAGTTTTTCGATTAACTATGGCTACACCTTC. Protein sequence: CASSFSINYGYTF.

The chain is built from TRBV9 and TRBJ2-5, with TRBD2 matching 13 bases. CDR3 size: 16 residues. Losses at the gene ends were 1 base for V and 5 bases for J; bases not matched to a gene: 5. The germline V gene has CDR1 SGDLS and CDR2 YYNGEE. The CDR3 nucleotides are TGTGCCAGCAGCGTAACTAGCGGGGGGGCCCCGGAGACCCAGTACTTC. This encodes CASSVTSGGAPETQYF.

The genes are TRBV5-1 and TRBJ2-1, with a possible D match to TRBD1 (5 bases). The ends were cut back, 0 bases at V and 8 bases at J, with 18 bases in the middle. CDR1 is SGHRS, CDR2 YFSETQ, per germline. The CDR3 spans 16 residues. The CDR3 DNA follows: TGCGCCAGCAGCTTGGCCGCGTTCTCGCTAGGGGATGAGCAGTTCTTC. It yields the protein CASSLAAFSLGDEQFF.

The chain uses TRBV28 and TRBJ1-2; 8 bases line up with TRBD1. Germline lookup yields CDR1 MDHEN and CDR2 SYDVKM. This CDR3 region has 13 residues. The V segment lost 6 bases and the J segment 8 bases; nucleotides outside the gene matches: 8. Written as DNA, the CDR3 is TGTGCCAGCAGCGGTCAGGGGGCAAAAGGCTACACCTTC. Translated: CASSGQGAKGYTF.

V and J are TRBV5-6 and TRBJ1-6; 8 positions match TRBD1. Losses at the gene ends were 4 bases for V and 8 bases for J; bases not matched to a gene: 14. The CDR3 consists of 17 residues. Germline CDR1 reads SGHDT; CDR2 reads YYEEEE. CDR3 coding DNA: TGTGCCAGCAGCCCGACACCGGGACAGGAGATCTATTCACCCCTCCACTTT. Protein sequence: CASSPTPGQEIYSPLHF.

V is TRBV28 and J is TRBJ2-7, with D perhaps matching TRBD1 or TRBD2 (5 bases each). The CDR3 has 16 amino acids. Germline loops: CDR1 MDHEN, CDR2 SYDVKM. The germline V and J ends were trimmed by 1 base and 2 bases, with 15 bases remaining between them. CDR3 DNA: TGTGCCAGCAGTTTATCGGGGCAGGGAGAAACCTACGAGCAGTACTTC. Amino acids: CASSLSGQGETYEQYF.

The chain couples TRBV7-2 to TRBJ1-1; possibly TRBD1 for D (6 bases). CDR1 is SGHTA, CDR2 FQGNSA, per germline. The CDR3 length is 14 residues. With 3 bases removed from V and 4 bases from J, the gap between germline ends came to 12 bases. The CDR3 sequence is CASSFRGETTEAFF. CDR3 sequence (DNA): TGTGCCAGCAGCTTTAGGGGGGAGACCACTGAAGCTTTCTTT.

The rearrangement uses TRBV9 and TRBJ1-2, with TRBD1 identical over 9 bases. V dropped 0 bases and J dropped 6; count of bases not matched to a gene: 6. CDR3 length: 15 residues. Per germline, CDR1 SGDLS and CDR2 YYNGEE. CDR3 bases: TGTGCCAGCAGCGTAGTTAGGACAGGGGTTGATGGCTACACCTTC. Translated: CASSVVRTGVDGYTF.

The chain employs TRBV28 and TRBJ1-1, with D unresolved. The CDR3 covers 10 residues. Germline V gene sequence: CDR1 MDHEN, CDR2 SYDVKM. Trimming removed 8 bases at V and 1 base at J, with 2 bases between. CDR3 region: CASSNTEAFF. In nucleotides, the CDR3 is TGTGCCAGCTCGAACACTGAAGCTTTCTTT.

The V and J genes are TRBV6-6 and TRBJ2-5; a weak D match, TRBD1 (6 bases). Trimming took off 2 bases at V and 2 bases at J, with 15 bases between the two ends. Germline V gives CDR1 MNHNY, CDR2 SVGAGI (reference sequence). The CDR3 has 16 amino acids. CDR3 protein: CASSYPPGVRQETQYF. CDR3 coding DNA: TGTGCCAGCAGTTACCCCCCAGGGGTAAGGCAAGAGACCCAGTACTTC.

A single count supports this clone. This CDR3 is CAISESNPGRETQYF. The CDR3 bases are TGTGCCATCAGTGAGTCGAACCCAGGGCGAGAGACCCAGTACTTC. V usage is TRBV10-3 and J usage is TRBJ2-5; tentatively, D is TRBD1 (5 bases). The V end was cut by 0 bases, the J end by 4 bases, with 12 bases between. The CDR3 consists of 15 residues. Germline V lookup: CDR1 ENHRY, CDR2 SYGVKD.

This chain connects TRBV10-2 to TRBJ2-7; D ambiguous. The CDR3 extends over 13 amino acids. Germline lookup yields CDR1 WSHSY and CDR2 SAAADI. The V end lost 5 bases, the J end lost 1 base, and 9 bases lay between the germline ends. The CDR3 spells CASSPGPSYEQYF. The CDR3 DNA is TGCGCCAGCAGTCCTGGCCCTTCCTACGAGCAGTACTTC.

The rearrangement links TRBV6-6 to TRBJ2-7, with D perhaps being TRBD1 or TRBD2 (5 bases each). Per the germline V gene, CDR1 is MNHNY and CDR2 is SVGAGI (reference sequence). The CDR3 extends over 14 amino acids. With 5 bases removed from V and 3 bases from J, the gap between germline ends came to 14 bases. CDR3: CASSRGGGVYEQYF. Here the CDR3 DNA reads TGTGCCAGCAGTCGGGGTGGGGGAGTCTACGAGCAGTACTTC.

The chain couples TRBV27 to TRBJ2-6; D gene uncertain. Trimming took 1 base from V and 0 from J, leaving 10 bases between them. This CDR3 comprises 17 residues. Germline CDR1 is MNHEY and CDR2 is SMNVEV (reference sequence). This chain's CDR3 is CASSLFRAVSGANVLTF. As DNA, the CDR3 is TGTGCCAGCAGTTTATTCCGGGCGGTCTCTGGGGCCAACGTCCTGACTTTC.

The chain couples TRBV11-1 to TRBJ1-2; D remains unclear. The germline V and J ends were trimmed by 0 bases and 4 bases, with 15 bases remaining between them. CDR3 size: 16 residues. The germline V gene encodes CDR1 SGHAT and CDR2 FQDESV (reference sequence). CDR3 residues: CASSLAPAAAFYGYTF. The CDR3 DNA reads TGTGCCAGCAGCTTAGCGCCGGCGGCTGCATTCTATGGCTACACCTTC.

This clone was seen only once. The chain joins TRBV5-1 to TRBJ2-3; 8 nucleotides line up with TRBD2. Germline trimming cut 2 bases from V and 4 bases from J; bases unmatched to any gene: 3. The CDR3 sequence is 14 residues long. Germline CDR1 reads SGHRS; CDR2 reads YFSETQ. The chain's CDR3 is CASSFSGAADTQYF. CDR3 nucleotide sequence: TGCGCCAGCAGCTTTAGCGGGGCCGCAGATACGCAGTATTTT.

The genes are TRBV10-3 and TRBJ2-7; TRBD1 agrees at 12 bases. The ends lost 4 bases at V and 1 base at J; junction bases unmatched: 14. The CDR3 extends over 19 amino acids. Germline lookup yields CDR1 ENHRY and CDR2 SYGVKD. The CDR3 DNA reads as TGTGCCATCAGTGTTTCCCCGGGACAGGGGGCGCGGTTTTCCTACGAGCAGTACTTC. The encoded protein is CAISVSPGQGARFSYEQYF.

The chain has TRBV2 and TRBJ2-5; TRBD2 aligns across 10 bases. Germline loops: CDR1 SNHLY, CDR2 FYNNEI. The CDR3 loop spans 17 amino acids. The V segment lost 4 bases and the J segment 5 bases; nucleotides outside the gene matches: 13. CDR3 bases: TGTGCCAGCAGTGCCGGGAGGAGCGGGGGGGCCCGTGAGACCCAGTACTTC. Encoded protein: CASSAGRSGGARETQYF. Looking up the rest from reference TRBV2 and TRBJ2-5 gives the full variable domain: EPEVTQTPSHQVTQMGQEVILRCVPISNHLYFYWYRQILGQKVEFLVSFYNNEISEKSEIFDDQFSVERPDGSNFTLKIRSTKLEDSAMYFCASSAGRSGGARETQYFGPGTRLLVL.

J is TRBJ1-4 and V is TRBV7-2, with a tentative D call TRBD1 (6 bases). CDR3 length equals 15 residues. The germline V gene has CDR1 SGHTA and CDR2 FQGNSA. With 3 bases removed from V and 4 bases from J, the gap between germline ends came to 12 bases. CDR3 sequence reads: CASSFDGQSNEKLFF. CDR3 bases: TGTGCCAGCAGCTTTGATGGACAGAGTAATGAAAAACTGTTTTTT.

Concerning this clone: The sample contains more than one DNA sequence encoding this CDR3. The CDR3 loop reads CASSTGLAGGGNEQFF. The CDR3 DNA is TGTGCCAGCAGCACCGGACTAGCGGGGGGCGGCAATGAGCAGTTCTTC. J is TRBJ2-1 and V is TRBV5-4; 14 nucleotides line up with TRBD2. CDR1 SGHNT and CDR2 YYREEE come from the germline V gene (reference sequence). The CDR3 extends over 16 amino acids. V lost 4 bases, J lost 6 bases, and 6 bases stayed unmatched.

This sequence joins TRBV18 and TRBJ1-1, with a tentative D call TRBD1 (5 bases). V lost 2 bases and J lost 3, with 7 bases in between. CDR3 size: 13 residues. Germline V gives CDR1 KGHSH, CDR2 LQKENI. The CDR3 DNA reads TGTGCCAGCTCACCAGCGACAGACACTGAAGCTTTCTTT. It translates to CASSPATDTEAFF.

The chain joins TRBV19 to TRBJ2-2; D perhaps matches TRBD2 (6 bases). The germline CDR1 and CDR2 sequences are LNHDA and SQIVND (reference sequence). V was trimmed by 1 base and J by 4 bases, leaving 10 bases between them. This CDR3 has 15 amino acids. The DNA for the CDR3 is TGTGCCAGTAGTATAGGGGGGGAACGCACCGGGGAGCTGTTTTTT. This translates into CASSIGGERTGELFF.

The V call is TRBV18, the J call TRBJ2-5; D gene unclear. Trimming stripped 8 bases from V and 1 base from J, with 14 bases between. CDR3 length: 14 residues. CDR1 and CDR2 from the germline V gene are KGHSH and LQKENI. CDR3 sequence (DNA): TGTGCCAGCGCGTTAAACATGGTCCAAGAGACCCAGTACTTC. The encoded protein is CASALNMVQETQYF.

This clone appeared a few times. This chain connects TRBV18 to TRBJ2-1; the D is unclear. Germline V CDR1 and CDR2: KGHSH, LQKENI. V was cut by 3 bases and J by 0 bases, with 6 bases left in between. The CDR3 sequence is 14 residues long. The CDR3 DNA follows: TGTGCCAGCTCACCCCAGAGCTCCTACAATGAGCAGTTCTTC. It translates to CASSPQSSYNEQFF. Full variable domain (remainder filled in from reference TRBV18 and TRBJ2-1): NAGVMQNPRHLVRRRGQEARLRCSPMKGHSHVYWYRQLPEEGLKFMVYLQKENIIDESGMPKERFSAEFPKEGPSILRIQQVVRGDSAAYFCASSPQSSYNEQFFGPGTRLTVL.

This clone was observed many times. V usage is TRBV19 and J usage is TRBJ2-7, with 11 bases matching TRBD2. The CDR3 extends over 16 amino acids. The V and J ends lost 4 bases and 3 bases, in that order; junction bases with no gene match: 8. Per germline, CDR1 LNHDA and CDR2 SQIVND (reference sequence). The CDR3 bases are TGTGCCAGTAGTAAAGGGGGACTAGCGGTCCACTACGAGCAGTACTTC. It yields the protein CASSKGGLAVHYEQYF.

CDR3: CASRTGQGAMGEKLFF. The CDR3 coding sequence is TGTGCCAGCAGGACCGGACAGGGGGCCATGGGTGAAAAACTGTTTTTT. The chain combines TRBV28 with TRBJ1-4; 11 nucleotides agree with TRBD1. The CDR3 totals 16 residues. CDR1 is MDHEN and CDR2 is SYDVKM in the germline V gene. Unmatched junction bases numbered 10, after V lost 6 bases and J lost 7 bases. Combining the CDR3 with reference TRBV28 and TRBJ1-4 gives the whole variable domain DVKVTQSSRYLVKRTGEKVFLECVQDMDHENMFWYRQDPGLGLRLIYFSYDVKMKEKGDIPEGYSVSREKKERFSLILESASTNQTSMYLCASRTGQGAMGEKLFFGSGTQLSVL.

The chain combines TRBV28 with TRBJ2-5; TRBD1 agrees at 7 bases. Germline CDR1 and CDR2: MDHEN and SYDVKM. V lost 3 bases, J lost 1 base, and 2 bases stayed unmatched. CDR3 length: 14 residues. CDR3 DNA sequence: TGTGCCAGCAGTTTTTGGGACAGCCAAGAGACCCAGTACTTC. Protein: CASSFWDSQETQYF.